This T cell receptor (beta chain) was identified in a study of blood T cell repertoires in COVID-19. The CDR3 extends over 16 amino acids. The V segment lost 0 bases and the J segment 5 bases; nucleotides outside the gene matches: 7. The germline V gene has CDR1 SEHNR and CDR2 FQNEAQ (reference sequence). This table comes from immunoSEQ multiplex PCR, and its TCRdb copy is limited to in-frame clones, with some not included. The data contain 150,000 to 200,000 clones, approximately 84% of them singletons. Sequencing was carried out using peripheral blood. The origin of this receptor is a woman aged 80 or over with acute or convalescent COVID-19. J is TRBJ2-5 and V is TRBV7-9; 9 nucleotides agree with TRBD1. CDR3 protein: CASSLARDRVRETQYF. CDR3 nucleotides: TGTGCCAGCAGCTTAGCCCGGGACAGGGTAAGGGAGACCCAGTACTTC.